Presented here are 32 T cell receptor beta chains from one specimen sequenced in a study of CD8 T cells in ankylosing spondylitis. TCRdb ran MiXCR on the 5' RACE reads and lists one entry per CDR3 protein. The sample lists approximately 130,000 distinct CDR3 sequences, around 10% occurring once. The sample consisted of blood, either unsorted or a sorted T cell fraction (not recorded which). The source of these receptors is a female donor with ankylosing spondylitis or in good health (not recorded which).

This clonotype was observed at least ten times. The chain uses TRBV11-2 and TRBJ2-3; no firm D call. The germline CDR1 and CDR2 sequences are SGHAT and FQNNGV. V dropped 5 bases and J dropped 11 bases, with 14 bases sitting between them. This CDR3 is built from 12 residues. CDR3 DNA sequence: TGTGCCAGCAGCCCGGACGGTATTGAGCAGTATTTT. This codes for CASSPDGIEQYF.

This clonotype was seen at least ten times. The chain employs TRBV6-5 and TRBJ1-6, with TRBD1 matching 7 bases. Trimming cost V 4 bases and J 11 bases; bases outside gene matches: 11. Germline V CDR1 and CDR2: MNHEY, SVGAGI. The CDR3 runs to 15 residues. The CDR3 sequence: CASSFRQGSGAPLHF. The CDR3 nucleotides read TGTGCCAGCAGTTTTCGACAGGGATCAGGAGCACCCCTCCACTTT.

A word on this clonotype: A single base separates this from a much larger clone, so it may be a read error. The genes are TRBV18 and TRBJ2-3; 11 bases map to TRBD2. The CDR3 has 14 amino acids. J lost 3 bases, V lost 11 bases, and 7 bases had no gene match. Per the germline V gene, CDR1 is KGHSH and CDR2 is LQKENI. CDR3 region: CAGPLAGETDTQYF. CDR3 nucleotide sequence: TGTGCCGGGCCACTAGCGGGGGAGACAGATACGCAGTATTTT.

This clonotype was observed many times. The V gene is TRBV6-6, the J gene TRBJ2-7; D is unresolved. This CDR3 is built from 12 residues. Trimming took off 0 bases at V and 5 bases at J, with 5 bases between the two ends. The V gene's germline CDR1 is MNHNY and CDR2 SVGAGI (reference sequence). The CDR3 DNA sequence: TGTGCCAGCAGTTACTCGGTCCACGAGCAGTACTTC. It yields the protein CASSYSVHEQYF.

There are many counts of this clonotype. This sequence joins TRBV5-1 and TRBJ1-4, with no clear D. This CDR3 is built from 13 residues. Per germline, CDR1 SGHRS and CDR2 YFSETQ. V lost 3 bases, J lost 10 bases, and 13 bases lay in between. The DNA for the CDR3 is TGCGCCAGCAGCTCAGGAGAGTCGGGAAAACTGTTTTTT. Translation: CASSSGESGKLFF.

To note about this clonotype: At one of its ends the junction is not consistent with the germline gene, which may arise from a read error. The chain has TRBV11-2 and TRBJ2-7; possibly TRBD1 or TRBD2 for D (6 bases each). Germline loops: CDR1 SGHAT, CDR2 FQNNGV. The CDR3 covers 14 residues. The CDR3 loop reads CASTLEGGFYEQHF. The CDR3 coding sequence is TGTGCCAGCACCCTAGAGGGGGGATTCTACGAGCAGCACTTC.

V usage is TRBV20-1 and J usage is TRBJ2-3; 8 bases match TRBD2. Germline CDR1 DFQATT, CDR2 SNEGSKA (reference sequence). V dropped 3 bases and J dropped 2; count of bases not matched to a gene: 4. There are 14 residues in the CDR3. CDR3 nucleotide sequence: TGCAGTGCTAGGCAAGCGGGGGACACAGATACGCAGTATTTT. It yields the protein CSARQAGDTDTQYF.

This clonotype was seen at least ten times. The J gene is TRBJ2-3, the V gene TRBV5-6; D may correspond to TRBD1 or TRBD2 (5 bases each). Germline V gene lookup returns CDR1 SGHDT and CDR2 YYEEEE. Trimming stripped 0 bases from V and 5 bases from J, with 16 bases between. This CDR3 has 16 residues. The DNA of the CDR3 is TGTGCCAGCAGCTTGGTGGAATGGGACGACGGAGATACGCAGTATTTT. Protein sequence: CASSLVEWDDGDTQYF.

This clonotype was seen repeatedly, ten times or more. The chain couples TRBV11-3 to TRBJ2-3; 7 bases line up with TRBD2. The CDR3 runs 17 residues. The V segment lost 9 bases and the J segment 9 bases; nucleotides outside the gene matches: 24. Germline-derived CDR1 and CDR2 are SGHNT and YENEEA. DNA for the CDR3: TGTGCCAGTGCGTTGCGGGAGCCATCAGGATTGGCTGGCACGCAGTATTTT. It translates to CASALREPSGLAGTQYF. Full variable domain (rest looked up from reference TRBV11-3 and TRBJ2-3): EAGVVQSPRYKIIEKKQPVAFWCNPISGHNTLYWYLQNLGQGPELLIRYENEEAVDDSQLPKDRFSAERLKGVDSTLKIQPAELGDSAVYLCASALREPSGLAGTQYFGPGTRLTVL.

This clonotype was picked up many times. The chain links TRBV12-3 or TRBV12-4 to TRBJ2-6; 7 bases align to TRBD1. Losses at the gene ends were 6 bases for V and 0 bases for J; bases not matched to a gene: 5. This CDR3 is 16 amino acids long. Written as DNA, the CDR3 is TGTGCCAGCAGGAAGGGACAGACCTCTGGGGCCAACGTCCTGACTTTC. Its protein is CASRKGQTSGANVLTF.

The chain couples TRBV11-3 to TRBJ2-2; D ambiguous. The germline CDR1 and CDR2 sequences are SGHNT and YENEEA. The CDR3 is 15 residues long. Trimming pared 4 bases from V and 2 bases from J, leaving 11 bases between. For the CDR3, the DNA is TGTGCCAGCAGCTATTCGAGCGTTAACACCGGGGAGCTGTTTTTT. Protein: CASSYSSVNTGELFF. Drawing the rest from reference TRBV11-3 and TRBJ2-2, the complete variable domain is EAGVVQSPRYKIIEKKQPVAFWCNPISGHNTLYWYLQNLGQGPELLIRYENEEAVDDSQLPKDRFSAERLKGVDSTLKIQPAELGDSAVYLCASSYSSVNTGELFFGEGSRLTVL.

Concerning this clonotype: Compared with germline, one end of the junction differs, possibly owing to a read error. The chain recombines TRBV12-3 or TRBV12-4 with TRBJ2-7; 10 nucleotides agree with TRBD2. CDR3 length: 13 amino acids. The CDR3 sequence: CASSLAGAYEQYF. The CDR3 DNA follows: TGTGCCAGCAGTCTAGCGGGAGCGTACGAGCAGTACTTC.

The sample holds many counts of this clonotype. The rearrangement links TRBV7-2 to TRBJ2-3, with D maybe TRBD2 (5 bases). This CDR3 is built from 13 residues. Germline V gene sequence: CDR1 SGHTA, CDR2 FQGNSA. Trimming took off 2 bases at V and 4 bases at J, with 7 bases between the two ends. The CDR3 DNA is TGTGCCAGCAGCTTACAGGAGGCAGATACGCAGTATTTT. This codes for CASSLQEADTQYF.

In this sample, this clonotype turned up many times. The chain couples TRBV2 to TRBJ2-7; D tentatively reads TRBD1 or TRBD2 (6 bases each). The V gene lost 9 bases and the J gene lost 2 bases, with 14 bases spanning the gap. Germline CDR1 and CDR2: SNHLY and FYNNEI. This CDR3 has 13 amino acids. CDR3 sequence reads: CAREGDTPYEQYF. Here the CDR3 DNA reads TGTGCCAGGGAGGGGGACACCCCCTACGAGCAGTACTTC.

This clonotype was detected only once. The rearrangement uses TRBV10-3 and TRBJ2-2, with D tentatively TRBD1 (6 bases). The CDR3 is made up of 14 amino acids. Germline CDR1 and CDR2: ENHRY and SYGVKD. Trimming removed 4 bases at V and 3 bases at J, with 9 bases between. CDR3 amino acids: CAISGRQDTGELFF. The CDR3 DNA follows: TGTGCCATCAGTGGAAGACAGGACACCGGGGAGCTGTTTTTT.

This clonotype was found many times. V is TRBV12-3 or TRBV12-4 and J is TRBJ2-1; D gene uncertain. With 2 bases removed from V and 5 bases from J, the gap between germline ends came to 10 bases. The CDR3 has 14 residues. CDR3 protein: CASSLLRPNNEQFF. DNA for the CDR3: TGTGCCAGCAGTTTATTACGACCAAACAATGAGCAGTTCTTC.

Concerning this clonotype: Being one base from a much bigger clone, this may be a read error. V and J are TRBV3-1 and TRBJ2-6; D could derive from TRBD1 or TRBD2 (5 bases each). The germline V gene encodes CDR1 LGHDT and CDR2 YNNKEL (reference sequence). The CDR3 loop spans 17 amino acids. CDR3 amino acids: CAGSYRDGRVGANVLTF. The CDR3 DNA is TGTGCCGGCAGCTACCGGGACGGTAGAGTTGGGGCCAACGTCCTGACTTTC.

In this sample, this clonotype turned up many times. This chain connects TRBV6-6 to TRBJ2-5; D is undetermined. With 5 bases removed from V and 5 bases from J, the gap between germline ends came to 9 bases. CDR1 is MNHNY and CDR2 is SVGAGI in the germline V gene (reference sequence). The CDR3 loop spans 12 amino acids. CDR3 coding DNA: TGTGCCAGCAGTGGCTCCGGGGAGACCCAGTACTTC. It codes for CASSGSGETQYF.

The chain has TRBV20-1 and TRBJ2-1; perhaps D is TRBD1 or TRBD2 (6 bases each). There are 13 residues in the CDR3. V shed 7 bases and J shed 5 bases, with 15 bases lying between them. The germline V gene encodes CDR1 DFQATT and CDR2 SNEGSKA (reference sequence). The CDR3 DNA reads as TGCAGTGAGGACGGGGGCGCAAACAATGAGCAGTTCTTC. This codes for CSEDGGANNEQFF.

This clonotype has a count of ten or more. V is TRBV7-8 and J is TRBJ2-1; TRBD2 agrees at 9 bases. Germline V CDR1 and CDR2: SGHVS, FQNEAQ. The CDR3 contains 15 residues. J lost 7 bases, V lost 5 bases, and 9 bases had no gene match. DNA of the CDR3: TGTGCCAGCAGCCTCCGGTCTAGCGGGGAGAATGAGCAGTTCTTC. Encoded protein: CASSLRSSGENEQFF.

This clonotype showed up many times. The rearrangement joins TRBV5-1 to TRBJ1-4; the D gene is possibly TRBD1 (6 bases). The V end lost 4 bases, the J end lost 12 bases, and 16 bases lay between the germline ends. Germline CDR1 is SGHRS and CDR2 is YFSETQ. This CDR3 is built from 13 residues. CDR3 loop: CASSATGHLELFF. CDR3 DNA sequence: TGCGCCAGCAGCGCCACGGGACACCTAGAACTGTTTTTT.

This clonotype has ten or more counts. The chain couples TRBV10-3 to TRBJ2-3; tentative D call: TRBD2 (6 bases). In germline, CDR1 is ENHRY, CDR2 SYGVKD. The CDR3 is made up of 15 amino acids. Trimming pared 8 bases from V and 1 base from J, leaving 16 bases between. The chain's CDR3 is CAILGAGLGTDTQYF. The CDR3 nucleotides read TGTGCCATCCTAGGGGCGGGACTCGGCACAGATACGCAGTATTTT.

This clonotype was counted at least ten times. The chain uses TRBV20-1 and TRBJ2-3, with 11 bases matching TRBD2. The V gene end was trimmed by 6 bases and the J gene end by 3 bases; junction bases not matched to a gene: 5. The CDR3 covers 14 residues. In germline, CDR1 is DFQATT, CDR2 SNEGSKA (reference sequence). Here the CDR3 reads CSAKTSGTTDTQYF. The DNA for the CDR3 is TGCAGTGCCAAGACTAGCGGGACTACAGATACGCAGTATTTT.

This clonotype was counted between two and nine times. As DNA, the CDR3 is TGTGCCAGCAGCTTAGATGGGGGGGGCGGTCAGCCCCAGCATTTT. It encodes CASSLDGGGGQPQHF. This chain uses TRBV7-2 with TRBJ1-5; a weak D match, TRBD1 (6 bases). CDR3 length: 15 residues. V was trimmed by 1 base and J by 6 bases, leaving 13 bases between them. Germline CDR1 reads SGHTA; CDR2 reads FQGNSA.

The V gene is TRBV6-2 or TRBV6-3, the J gene TRBJ2-5, with TRBD2 identical over 11 bases. Germline lookup yields CDR1 MNHEY and CDR2 SVGEGT. This CDR3 has 14 amino acids. V shed 6 bases, J shed 4 bases, and the junction held 4 bases outside the gene matches. The CDR3 reads CASRAGTSGETQYF. The CDR3 DNA follows: TGTGCCAGCAGAGCAGGGACTAGCGGAGAGACCCAGTACTTC.

This clonotype has a count of ten or more. This sequence joins TRBV7-9 and TRBJ2-3, with D possibly matching TRBD2 (6 bases). Germline V gives CDR1 SEHNR, CDR2 FQNEAQ (reference sequence). V lost 9 bases and J lost 2, with 18 bases in between. The length of the CDR3 is 15 residues. This CDR3 is CASAREEPYTDTQYF. CDR3 in DNA: TGTGCCAGTGCCAGGGAGGAGCCCTACACAGATACGCAGTATTTT. Combining the CDR3 with reference TRBV7-9 and TRBJ2-3 gives the whole variable domain DTGVSQNPRHKITKRGQNVTFRCDPISEHNRLYWYRQTLGQGPEFLTYFQNEAQLEKSRLLSDRFSAERPKGSFSTLEIQRTEQGDSAMYLCASAREEPYTDTQYFGPGTRLTVL.

The chain is built from TRBV30 and TRBJ2-3, with TRBD2 matching over 7 bases. This CDR3 spans 11 amino acids. The trim removed 5 bases at V and 6 bases at J, leaving 2 bases unmatched. Germline lookup yields CDR1 GTSNPN and CDR2 SVGIG (reference sequence). CDR3 residues: CAWGGEDTQYF. CDR3 coding DNA: TGTGCCTGGGGGGGGGAGGATACGCAGTATTTT.

About this clonotype: It may be a read error: a sequence one base away is much more abundant. The V call is TRBV20-1, the J call TRBJ1-2; D gene ambiguous. There are 12 residues in the CDR3. Germline V gene sequence: CDR1 DFQATT, CDR2 SNEGSKA (reference sequence). The DNA for the CDR3 is TGCAGTGCTAGAACAGAGATCTATGGCGACACCTTC. This encodes CSARTEIYGDTF.

This clonotype has at least ten counts. The chain has TRBV20-1 and TRBJ2-7, with D tentatively TRBD2 (5 bases). Germline CDR1 reads DFQATT; CDR2 reads SNEGSKA (reference sequence). This CDR3 has 15 residues. V gave up 0 bases and J gave up 1 base, with 13 bases separating them. The CDR3 reads CSARDPLAQSYEQYF. In DNA form, the CDR3 reads TGCAGTGCTAGAGATCCCCTAGCCCAATCCTACGAGCAGTACTTC.

The chain employs TRBV7-7 and TRBJ2-5, with TRBD2 matching 15 bases. Germline CDR1 SSHAT, CDR2 FNYEAQ (reference sequence). The CDR3 is 16 amino acids. The V and J ends lost 5 bases and 2 bases, in that order; junction bases with no gene match: 3. The CDR3 loop reads CASSRGLAGGQETQYF. CDR3 DNA: TGTGCCAGCAGCCGCGGACTAGCGGGAGGGCAAGAGACCCAGTACTTC.

This clonotype was recorded once. Since a much larger clone is just one base distant, this may be a read error. The V gene is TRBV18, the J gene TRBJ2-2, with D hard to call. The CDR3 covers 14 residues. Trimming shortened V by 7 bases and J by 4 bases, and 13 bases separated the two germline ends. Germline-derived CDR1 and CDR2 are KGHSH and LQKENI. This CDR3 reads CASLQRSSTGELFF. The CDR3 nucleotides read TGTGCCAGCTTGCAACGGAGCTCCACCGGGGAGCTGTTTTTT.

The chain links TRBV24-1 to TRBJ2-2; 12 nucleotides match TRBD2. Unmatched junction bases numbered 3, after V lost 3 bases and J lost 5 bases. CDR3 length equals 16 residues. CDR1 is KGHDR and CDR2 is SFDVKD in the germline V gene. The CDR3 sequence is CATSDPTSGRTGELFF. The DNA for the CDR3 is TGTGCCACCAGTGATCCAACTAGCGGGAGGACCGGGGAGCTGTTTTTT.